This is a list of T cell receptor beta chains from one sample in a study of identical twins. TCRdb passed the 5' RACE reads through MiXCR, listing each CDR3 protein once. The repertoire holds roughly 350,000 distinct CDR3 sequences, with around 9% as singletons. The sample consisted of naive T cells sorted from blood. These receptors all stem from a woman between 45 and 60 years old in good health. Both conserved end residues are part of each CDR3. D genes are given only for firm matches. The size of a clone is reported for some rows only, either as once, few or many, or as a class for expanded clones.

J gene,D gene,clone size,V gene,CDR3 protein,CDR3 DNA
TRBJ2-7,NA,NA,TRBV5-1,CASTIGNEQYF,TGCGCCAGCACAATCGGGAACGAGCAGTACTTC
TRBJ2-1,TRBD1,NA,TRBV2,CASSGQGGYNEQFF,TGTGCCAGCAGCGGACAGGGGGGGTACAATGAGCAGTTCTTC
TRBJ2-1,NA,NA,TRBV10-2,CASSVLDYDYNEQFF,TGCGCCAGCAGTGTACTAGATTACGACTACAATGAGCAGTTCTTC
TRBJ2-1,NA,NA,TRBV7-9,CASSSTSGTKNNEQFF,TGTGCCAGCAGCTCCACGTCCGGGACAAAAAACAATGAGCAGTTCTTC
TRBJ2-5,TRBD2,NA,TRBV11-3,CASSLGGRVETQYF,TGTGCCAGCAGCCTCGGTGGGAGGGTAGAGACCCAGTACTTC
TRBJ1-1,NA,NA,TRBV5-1,CASSAWADTDAFF,TGCGCCAGCAGCGCGTGGGCGGACACTGACGCTTTCTTT
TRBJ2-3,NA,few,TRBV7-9,CASRTGAPDTQYF,TGTGCCAGCAGGACGGGAGCCCCAGATACGCAGTATTTT
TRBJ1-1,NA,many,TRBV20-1,CSAREGGGVNTEAFF,TGCAGTGCTAGAGAGGGGGGGGGCGTGAACACTGAAGCTTTCTTT
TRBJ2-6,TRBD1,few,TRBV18,CASSRQPGQGLTGANVLTF,TGTGCCAGCTCACGCCAACCGGGACAGGGGTTGACTGGGGCCAACGTCCTGACTTTC
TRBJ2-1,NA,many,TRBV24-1,CATSAGEGNEQFF,TGTGCCACCTCCGCGGGTGAAGGCAATGAGCAGTTCTTC
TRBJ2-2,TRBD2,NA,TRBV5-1,CASSMTSGANTGELFF,TGCGCCAGCAGCATGACTAGCGGGGCGAACACCGGGGAGCTGTTTTTT
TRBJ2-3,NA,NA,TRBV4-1,CASSEEEGPTDTQYF,TGCGCCAGCAGCGAGGAGGAAGGCCCCACAGATACGCAGTATTTT
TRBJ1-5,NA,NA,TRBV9,CASSVGQNSNQPQHF,TGTGCCAGCAGCGTAGGACAAAATAGCAATCAGCCCCAGCATTTT
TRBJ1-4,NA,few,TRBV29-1,CSVRGGRGWSGRNGNEKLFF,TGCAGCGTTCGGGGGGGGCGAGGTTGGTCGGGAAGGAATGGGAATGAAAAACTGTTTTTT
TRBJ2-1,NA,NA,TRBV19,CASSMLDEQFF,TGTGCCAGTAGTATGCTAGACGAGCAGTTCTTC